Shown below are 31 T cell receptor beta chains from a single sample sequenced in a study of early T cells in non-severe SARS-CoV-2 infection. In TCRdb, the 5' RACE reads were re-called with MiXCR into one record per CDR3 protein. Of under 60,000 distinct CDR3 sequences listed, less than 9.5% were seen once; the top ten hold roughly 4.2%. Input material: whole blood. The receptors originated from an adult who was a healthcare worker with PCR-confirmed SARS-CoV-2 infection or an uninfected control (not recorded which).

The chain uses TRBV7-8 and TRBJ2-3; 7 positions agree with TRBD2. V dropped 1 base and J dropped 0; count of bases not matched to a gene: 13. The CDR3 length is 19 residues. Germline V lookup: CDR1 SGHVS, CDR2 FQNEAQ. The CDR3 DNA sequence: TGTGCCAGCAGCTTAGGCCGTCTCTTTGCGGGGGAAAGCACAGATACGCAGTATTTT. As protein: CASSLGRLFAGESTDTQYF.

The chain links TRBV28 to TRBJ2-7; tentatively, D is TRBD1 or TRBD2 (5 bases each). The CDR3 runs to 13 residues. Trimming removed 2 bases from V and 7 bases from J, with 12 bases in between. Germline V gene data show CDR1 as MDHEN and CDR2 as SYDVKM. This CDR3 reads CASSLRDGLEQYF. The DNA of the CDR3 is TGTGCCAGCAGTTTACGGGACGGCCTAGAGCAGTACTTC.

There are a few counts of this clonotype. The chain carries TRBV5-1 and TRBJ1-1; D perhaps matches TRBD1 (5 bases). V shed 0 bases and J shed 7 bases, with 16 bases lying between them. Germline V CDR1 and CDR2: SGHRS, YFSETQ. The CDR3 runs to 15 residues. The CDR3 DNA sequence: TGCGCCAGCAGCTTGGCAGGGCAGATGAACCATGAAGCTTTCTTT. Its protein product is CASSLAGQMNHEAFF. The variable domain in full, with the rest retrieved from reference TRBV5-1 and TRBJ1-1, is KAGVTQTPRYLIKTRGQQVTLSCSPISGHRSVSWYQQTPGQGLQFLFEYFSETQRNKGNFPGRFSGRQFSNSRSEMNVSTLELGDSALYLCASSLAGQMNHEAFFGQGTRLTVV.

In this sample, this clonotype turned up many times. This chain connects TRBV18 to TRBJ2-1; the D gene is possibly TRBD2 (5 bases). This CDR3 contains 17 residues. Looked up from germline, CDR1 is KGHSH and CDR2 is LQKENI. V lost 3 bases and J lost 2, with 17 bases in between. The CDR3 is CASSPSLGFGTYNEQFF. The DNA of the CDR3 is TGTGCCAGCTCACCCTCCCTAGGGTTCGGGACCTACAATGAGCAGTTCTTC.

CDR3 region: CASSLTSEGTQYF. CDR3 coding DNA: TGTGCCAGCAGCCTTACTAGCGAGGGAACGCAGTATTTT. This rearrangement joins TRBV6-5 to TRBJ2-3; 7 nucleotides agree with TRBD2. V lost 6 bases, J lost 9 bases, and 9 bases stayed unmatched. The CDR3 is made up of 13 amino acids. Germline-derived CDR1 and CDR2 are MNHEY and SVGAGI.

This chain links TRBV12-3 or TRBV12-4 with TRBJ1-5; D might be TRBD1 (5 bases). Trimming removed 3 bases at V and 8 bases at J, with 11 bases between. The CDR3 is made up of 13 amino acids. In DNA form, the CDR3 reads TGTGCCAGCAGTTTTACAGGCGGGGAGCCCCAGCATTTT. Translated, it gives CASSFTGGEPQHF.

This clonotype has ten or more counts. The chain has TRBV30 and TRBJ1-2, with 12 positions matching TRBD1. V gave up 4 bases and J gave up 4 bases; unmatched junction bases: 7. CDR3 length equals 15 residues. Per the germline V gene, CDR1 is GTSNPN and CDR2 is SVGIG (reference sequence). CDR3 DNA sequence: TGTGCCTGGATGGGGACAGGGGGCAAATTCTATGGCTACACCTTC. Translated: CAWMGTGGKFYGYTF. The whole variable domain, remainder taken from reference TRBV30 and TRBJ1-2, is SQTIHQWPATLVQPVGSPLSLECTVEGTSNPNLYWYRQAAGRGLQLLFYSVGIGQISSEVPQNLSASRPQDRQFILSSKKLLLSDSGFYLCAWMGTGGKFYGYTFGSGTRLTVV.

This clonotype has more than one count but fewer than ten. This chain links TRBV7-9 with TRBJ2-1; TRBD2 matches at 10 bases. Germline CDR1 reads SEHNR; CDR2 reads FQNEAQ (reference sequence). This CDR3 is built from 16 residues. Trimming took 5 bases from V and 8 from J; bases not matched to a gene: 12. The CDR3 DNA is TGTGCCAGCAGCCCTCCGGGACTAGCGAGTAGCGATGAGCAGTTCTTC. It codes for CASSPPGLASSDEQFF.

To note about this clonotype: The junction departs from the called germline gene at one end, perhaps through a read error. The chain couples TRBV7-2 to TRBJ2-2; D may be TRBD1 (6 bases). Germline values: CDR1 SGHTA, CDR2 FQGNSA. The CDR3 length is 14 residues. The CDR3 loop reads CASSLDWDTGQLFF. CDR3 sequence (DNA): TGTGCCAGCAGCTTAGATTGGGACACCGGGCAGCTGTTTTTT.

The table lists this clonotype with many counts. This chain connects TRBV7-2 to TRBJ1-2, with D hard to call. The germline V gene has CDR1 SGHTA and CDR2 FQGNSA. The CDR3 spans 12 residues. Deletions cut 1 base from V and 3 bases from J, with 3 bases between. CDR3 sequence: CASSLDYYGYTF. The CDR3 nucleotides read TGTGCCAGCAGCTTAGACTACTATGGCTACACCTTC.

The rearrangement uses TRBV18 and TRBJ1-1; D unresolved. V lost 6 bases, J lost 0 bases, and 11 bases lay in between. Germline V gene lookup returns CDR1 KGHSH and CDR2 LQKENI. The CDR3 totals 14 residues. CDR3 residues: CASSVGPLNTEAFF. The DNA of the CDR3 is TGTGCCAGCTCTGTCGGGCCATTGAACACTGAAGCTTTCTTT.

This chain joins TRBV20-1 and TRBJ2-7; 9 bases are a match to TRBD2. The CDR3 has 13 amino acids. Germline-derived CDR1 and CDR2 are DFQATT and SNEGSKA (reference sequence). After removal of 5 bases from V and 0 bases from J, the junction contained 2 bases not matched to a gene. The CDR3 protein is CSARTSASYEQYF. As DNA, the CDR3 is TGCAGTGCTCGGACTAGCGCCTCCTACGAGCAGTACTTC.

This clonotype has a handful of counts. The genes are TRBV12-3 or TRBV12-4 and TRBJ2-6; 7 positions match TRBD2. CDR3 length: 15 amino acids. J lost 1 base, V lost 6 bases, and 3 bases had no gene match. The CDR3 region is CASRGGASGANVLTF. The CDR3 DNA follows: TGTGCCAGCAGGGGAGGGGCTTCTGGGGCCAACGTCCTGACTTTC.

The chain uses TRBV14 and TRBJ1-5, with 7 bases lining up with TRBD1. The ends lost 0 bases at V and 6 bases at J; junction bases unmatched: 8. CDR1 SGHDN and CDR2 FVKESK come from the germline V gene. The CDR3 has 16 residues. In DNA form, the CDR3 reads TGTGCCAGCAGCCAAGAAGGGAGGGGGCGATTTCAGCCCCAGCATTTT. Translating it yields CASSQEGRGRFQPQHF.

The chain recombines TRBV7-2 with TRBJ2-1; no clear D gene. The V and J ends lost 2 bases and 9 bases respectively, with 11 bases between them. CDR3 size: 13 residues. Germline CDR1 SGHTA, CDR2 FQGNSA. DNA of the CDR3: TGTGCCAGCAGCTTACCGACTCCTGGTGAGCAGTTCTTC. It is translated as CASSLPTPGEQFF.

The chain combines TRBV2 with TRBJ2-3; D uncertain. The germline V gene encodes CDR1 SNHLY and CDR2 FYNNEI. This CDR3 contains 17 residues. With 1 base removed from V and 4 bases from J, the gap between germline ends came to 18 bases. As DNA, the CDR3 is TGTGCCAGCAGTGAAGAGGGTTTTAGTTATATGGCAGATACGCAGTATTTT. Translated, it gives CASSEEGFSYMADTQYF.

This clonotype was detected a few times. This chain uses TRBV12-3 or TRBV12-4 with TRBJ2-1; 10 bases map to TRBD2. This CDR3 has 15 residues. With V trimmed by 6 bases and J by 6 bases, 8 bases remained unmatched. The CDR3 is CASRRTSGVSNEQFF. In nucleotides, the CDR3 is TGTGCCAGCAGGCGAACTAGCGGGGTTTCCAATGAGCAGTTCTTC.

This clonotype was seen a handful of times. The chain uses TRBV7-6 and TRBJ1-1; D uncertain. Trimming took off 6 bases at V and 1 base at J, with 9 bases between the two ends. The CDR3 totals 13 residues. CDR1 and CDR2 from the germline V gene are SGHVS and FNYEAQ. CDR3 nucleotide sequence: TGTGCCAGCAGGAAACAGCCGAACACTGAAGCTTTCTTT. Translating gives CASRKQPNTEAFF.

The J gene is TRBJ2-5, the V gene TRBV29-1, with D tentatively TRBD2 (6 bases). Germline values: CDR1 SQVTM, CDR2 ANQGSEA. This CDR3 has 12 amino acids. Deletions cut 5 bases from V and 5 bases from J, with 12 bases between. As DNA, the CDR3 is TGCAGCGTTCAAGGAGGGGCGGAGACCCAGTACTTC. It translates to CSVQGGAETQYF.

Many counts were recorded for this clonotype. The chain combines TRBV7-9 with TRBJ2-3; D gene ambiguous. Germline CDR1 reads SEHNR; CDR2 reads FQNEAQ (reference sequence). This CDR3 is built from 11 residues. The V and J ends lost 6 bases and 6 bases respectively, with 7 bases between them. The CDR3 nucleotides read TGTGCCAGCAGTAATGGGGATACGCAGTATTTT. Its protein is CASSNGDTQYF.

In its sample, this clonotype was seen a few times. The chain links TRBV5-1 to TRBJ2-7; 7 positions agree with TRBD2. CDR1 and CDR2 from the germline V gene are SGHRS and YFSETQ. The CDR3 spans 16 residues. V lost 4 bases and J lost 6; bases outside the gene matches: 16. The DNA for the CDR3 is TGCGCCAGCAGCCAGTCAGTCGGGGGGAGTTTCGGCGAGCAGTACTTC. Its translation: CASSQSVGGSFGEQYF. The full variable domain, rest sourced from reference TRBV5-1 and TRBJ2-7, is KAGVTQTPRYLIKTRGQQVTLSCSPISGHRSVSWYQQTPGQGLQFLFEYFSETQRNKGNFPGRFSGRQFSNSRSEMNVSTLELGDSALYLCASSQSVGGSFGEQYFGPGTRLTVT.

The sample holds a few counts of this clonotype. The chain is built from TRBV18 and TRBJ2-2, with 7 bases lining up with TRBD1. Losses at the gene ends were 1 base for V and 5 bases for J; bases not matched to a gene: 7. Germline values: CDR1 KGHSH, CDR2 LQKENI. The CDR3 is made up of 16 amino acids. The CDR3 nucleotides read TGTGCCAGCTCACCACGGACAGGCGGCGGGACCGGGGAGCTGTTTTTT. This codes for CASSPRTGGGTGELFF.

This clonotype was found many times. V usage is TRBV11-3 and J usage is TRBJ2-3, with 9 bases that match TRBD2. The germline V gene has CDR1 SGHNT and CDR2 YENEEA. Trimming at V came to 4 bases and at J to 4 bases, leaving 6 bases not matched to a gene. CDR3 size: 15 residues. The CDR3 loop is CASSSRGGQADTQYF. The DNA of the CDR3 is TGTGCCAGCAGCTCGCGGGGGGGCCAGGCAGATACGCAGTATTTT.

This clonotype was detected a few times. V and J are TRBV4-1 and TRBJ2-1; 8 bases agree with TRBD1. This CDR3 is 15 amino acids long. The junction had 4 bases not matched to a gene; V was cut back by 0 bases and J by 6 bases. CDR1 MGHRA and CDR2 YSYEKL come from the germline V gene. Written as DNA, the CDR3 is TGCGCCAGCAGCCAAGAGGAAACAGGGGGCAATGAGCAGTTCTTC. Its protein is CASSQEETGGNEQFF.

The sample holds many counts of this clonotype. The chain combines TRBV4-2 with TRBJ1-4; D is undetermined. The CDR3 contains 14 residues. V lost 1 base, J lost 8 bases, and 11 bases lay in between. Germline assignment: CDR1 LGHNA and CDR2 YNFKEQ. As DNA, the CDR3 is TGTGCCAGCAGCCAAGGAGGGCTGGGGGAAAAACTGTTTTTT. Its protein product is CASSQGGLGEKLFF.

This clonotype was recorded a few times. The rearrangement joins TRBV19 to TRBJ1-4, with a possible D match to TRBD1 (6 bases). The CDR3 loop spans 14 amino acids. V was pared by 9 bases and J by 8 bases, with 19 bases between. Germline CDR1 LNHDA, CDR2 SQIVND (reference sequence). The CDR3 here is CASALQGDREKLFF. The DNA of the CDR3 is TGTGCCAGCGCACTACAGGGAGATAGGGAAAAACTGTTTTTT.

The chain carries TRBV30 and TRBJ2-1, with D perhaps TRBD2 (6 bases). Trimming took 6 bases from V and 3 from J, leaving 18 bases between them. The germline CDR1 and CDR2 sequences are GTSNPN and SVGIG (reference sequence). The CDR3 has 15 residues. The CDR3 DNA follows: TGTGCCTGTAGGGCGGGGCGAGAAAACTACAATGAGCAGTTCTTC. Amino acid sequence: CACRAGRENYNEQFF.

This clonotype was seen ten or more times. The chain joins TRBV5-6 to TRBJ2-1; D is ambiguous. CDR3 length: 12 residues. CDR1 and CDR2 (germline): SGHDT, YYEEEE. The ends were cut back, 0 bases at V and 5 bases at J, with 3 bases in the middle. DNA of the CDR3: TGTGCCAGCAGCTTGGATCACAATGAGCAGTTCTTC. This gives the protein CASSLDHNEQFF.

This clonotype appeared a few times. The chain uses TRBV7-6 and TRBJ2-7; 10 bases are a match to TRBD2. J lost 6 bases, V lost 1 base, and 15 bases had no gene match. CDR1 is SGHVS, CDR2 FNYEAQ, per germline. CDR3 length: 18 amino acids. In DNA, the CDR3 is TGTGCCAGCAGCTTAGGAGCGGGGGGGCCATCGGCTGGCGTCGAGCAGTACTTC. Translating gives CASSLGAGGPSAGVEQYF.

In its sample, this clonotype is medium-sized. The chain is built from TRBV7-6 and TRBJ2-1, with TRBD2 matching over 12 bases. CDR1 is SGHVS, CDR2 FNYEAQ, per germline. The CDR3 totals 15 residues. The junction had 4 bases not matched to a gene; V was cut back by 4 bases and J by 6 bases. CDR3 in amino acids: CASSSSSGRGNEQFF. The CDR3 bases are TGTGCCAGCAGCTCCTCTAGCGGGAGGGGCAATGAGCAGTTCTTC. The whole variable domain, remainder taken from reference TRBV7-6 and TRBJ2-1, is GAGVSQSPRYKVTKRGQDVALRCDPISGHVSLYWYRQALGQGPEFLTYFNYEAQQDKSGLPNDRFSAERPEGSISTLTIQRTEQRDSAMYRCASSSSSGRGNEQFFGPGTRLTVL.

This clonotype was picked up many times. This chain uses TRBV18 with TRBJ2-4; a possible D gene is TRBD1 (6 bases). Germline V gene data show CDR1 as KGHSH and CDR2 as LQKENI. There are 14 residues in the CDR3. Trimming removed 0 bases from V and 3 bases from J, with 6 bases in between. CDR3 DNA sequence: TGTGCCAGCTCACCACCGGGACACAAAAACATTCAGTACTTC. Translating it yields CASSPPGHKNIQYF. The complete variable domain, with remaining parts taken from reference TRBV18 and TRBJ2-4, reads NAGVMQNPRHLVRRRGQEARLRCSPMKGHSHVYWYRQLPEEGLKFMVYLQKENIIDESGMPKERFSAEFPKEGPSILRIQQVVRGDSAAYFCASSPPGHKNIQYFGAGTRLSVL.